This T cell receptor beta chain was sequenced for a study of beta chain features in type 1 diabetes. cDNA synthesis used the whole RNA isolate, giving expressed TCRB sequences. Generated by immunoSEQ multiplex PCR, the TCRdb table keeps only in-frame clones and is missing some. Among 350,000 to 400,000 clones, about 16% were seen once, and the ten largest hold approximately 0.019%. The V gene's germline CDR1 is MNHNS and CDR2 SASEGT. The CDR3 length is 15 residues. V lost 10 bases to trimming and J lost 8 bases; unmatched junction nucleotides: 16. The chain couples TRBV6-1 to TRBJ1-1; 10 positions agree with TRBD1. Sequencing was done on a sample of naive CD4+ T cells from blood. This TCR was recovered from a woman between 18 and 30 years old in good health. CDR3 in amino acids: CAMSDRGAVGVEAFF. The CDR3 nucleotides are TGTGCCATGTCGGACAGGGGGGCTGTCGGGGTCGAAGCTTTCTTT.